This is a list of T cell receptor beta chains from one sample in a study of shared clonotypes between healthy human individuals. Some clones are missing from TCRdb's copy, which holds only in-frame ones; the method was immunoSEQ multiplex PCR. Among about 870,000 clones, nearly 95% were seen once, and the ten largest hold around 24%. The sequencing sample was made of naive CD8+ T cells sorted from blood. The receptors shown here come from a man aged 30-40 years in good health. Each CDR3 is given with its conserved first and last residue. D genes are given only for firm matches. Clone sizes are given selectively: once, few, many, or a class where the clone is expanded.

clone_size	d_call	v_call	j_call	cdr3_aa	cdr3_nt
NA	NA	TRBV5-4	TRBJ1-5	CASSLGLRKGGNQPQHF	TGTGCCAGCAGCTTGGGGTTACGGAAAGGGGGCAATCAGCCCCAGCATTTT
NA	TRBD2	TRBV11-2	TRBJ2-2	CASSLVLAGVNTGELFF	TGTGCCAGCAGCTTGGTACTAGCGGGAGTTAACACCGGGGAGCTGTTTTTT
NA	NA	TRBV2	TRBJ2-7	CASSDPGLGSWEQYF	TGTGCCAGCAGTGACCCGGGACTGGGGTCGTGGGAGCAGTACTTC
NA	NA	TRBV29-1	TRBJ2-1	CSVGFGGREGIWSYNEQFF	TGCAGCGTTGGGTTCGGGGGCAGGGAAGGAATTTGGTCCTACAATGAGCAGTTCTTC
NA	TRBD1	TRBV7-9	TRBJ2-7	CASSLLGQGNPMVPYEQYF	TGTGCCAGCAGCTTATTGGGACAGGGAAATCCTATGGTCCCCTACGAGCAGTACTTC
once	TRBD2	TRBV7-6	TRBJ2-1	CASNPLAGESNEQFF	TGTGCCAGCAACCCTCTAGCGGGAGAAAGCAATGAGCAGTTCTTC
NA	NA	TRBV29-1	TRBJ2-7	CSVEDPGSSYEQYF	TGCAGCGTTGAAGATCCGGGTAGCTCATACGAGCAGTACTTC
NA	NA	TRBV28	TRBJ2-5	CASSQSFRSQETQYF	TGTGCCAGCAGTCAGTCGTTCAGGTCCCAAGAGACCCAGTACTTC
NA	NA	TRBV4-1	TRBJ2-1	CASTSTSVSWNEQFF	TGCGCCAGCACCTCGACGTCCGTAAGTTGGAATGAGCAGTTCTTC
NA	NA	TRBV30	TRBJ2-5	CAWSQVQGGDQYF	TGTGCCTGGAGTCAAGTCCAGGGGGGAGACCAGTACTTC
NA	NA	TRBV27	TRBJ1-3	CASRKYSGPVSSGNTIYF	TGTGCCAGCAGGAAATACTCAGGACCGGTCAGCTCTGGAAACACCATATATTTT
NA	NA	TRBV4-1	TRBJ2-1	CASGGSSYNEQFF	TGCGCCAGCGGAGGGAGCTCCTACAATGAGCAGTTCTTC
once	NA	TRBV4-3	TRBJ2-1	CASSQERGAQFEQFF	TGCGCCAGCAGCCAAGAGCGGGGCGCCCAGTTCGAGCAGTTCTTC
NA	NA	TRBV29-1	TRBJ1-2	CSVDEGIYGYTF	TGCAGCGTTGATGAAGGCATCTATGGCTACACCTTC
NA	NA	TRBV25-1	TRBJ1-1	CASSAGKNTEAFF	TGTGCCAGCAGCGCCGGAAAGAACACTGAAGCTTTCTTT
NA	NA	TRBV7-3	TRBJ2-7	CASSFAGSYEQYF	TGTGCCAGCAGCTTCGCGGGATCCTACGAGCAGTACTTC
NA	TRBD2	TRBV27	TRBJ2-1	CAINRGGPPYNEQFF	TGTGCCATCAACCGGGGGGGCCCCCCCTACAATGAGCAGTTCTTC
NA	NA	TRBV10-3	TRBJ1-5	CAISPLNVGDGNQPQHF	TGTGCCATCAGTCCCCTAAACGTAGGGGACGGCAATCAGCCCCAGCATTTT
NA	TRBD2	TRBV7-2	TRBJ2-7	CASSLDGGASEQYF	TGTGCCAGCAGCTTAGACGGGGGGGCATCCGAGCAGTACTTC
NA	TRBD1	TRBV4-2	TRBJ1-2	CASSQDPGTVDGYTF	TGTGCCAGCAGCCAGGATCCCGGGACAGTTGACGGCTACACCTTC
NA	NA	TRBV7-8	TRBJ2-7	CASSHERAPSYEQYF	TGTGCCAGCAGTCACGAGAGGGCGCCCTCCTACGAGCAGTACTTC
NA	NA	TRBV9	TRBJ1-2	CASSVGRESYGYTF	TGTGCCAGCAGCGTTGGCAGGGAAAGCTATGGCTACACCTTC
NA	NA	TRBV5-1	TRBJ2-7	CASSHQTATYEQYF	TGCGCCAGCAGCCACCAGACAGCGACCTACGAGCAGTACTTC
NA	TRBD1	TRBV9	TRBJ1-2	CASSEGTGLNYGYTF	TGTGCCAGCAGCGAGGGGACAGGGCTTAACTATGGCTACACCTTC
NA	TRBD1	TRBV29-1	TRBJ1-4	CSVVSLWTGGEKLFF	TGCAGCGTTGTAAGCCTATGGACAGGAGGTGAAAAACTGTTTTTT
NA	NA	TRBV6-1	TRBJ2-7	CASSEGIGSYEQYF	TGTGCCAGCAGTGAAGGGATCGGCTCCTACGAGCAGTACTTC
NA	NA	TRBV23-1	TRBJ2-7	CARRPSFGGPSYEQYF	TGCGCCAGAAGGCCTTCCTTCGGGGGACCATCCTACGAGCAGTACTTC
NA	NA	TRBV10-3	TRBJ2-3	CAISEKGQSTDTQYF	TGTGCCATCAGTGAAAAGGGTCAGAGCACAGATACGCAGTATTTT
NA	TRBD2	TRBV28	TRBJ2-5	CASSLRTSSETQYF	TGTGCCAGCAGTTTACGGACTAGCTCAGAGACCCAGTACTTC
NA	NA	TRBV9	TRBJ2-7	CASSVGSLARAYEQYF	TGTGCCAGCAGCGTAGGTTCGTTAGCGCGAGCCTACGAGCAGTACTTC
few	NA	TRBV27	TRBJ1-5	CASSFSRESQPQHF	TGTGCCAGCAGTTTCTCAAGGGAGAGCCAGCCCCAGCATTTT
NA	TRBD2	TRBV11-2	TRBJ2-7	CASSLGLAGAYEQYF	TGTGCCAGCAGCTTAGGACTAGCGGGAGCCTACGAGCAGTACTTC
NA	NA	TRBV10-2	TRBJ2-7	CASSDPGGWGYEQYF	TGCGCCAGCAGTGACCCCGGGGGTTGGGGTTACGAGCAGTACTTC
NA	NA	TRBV4-3	TRBJ1-4	CASSQDQGGWEKLFF	TGCGCCAGCAGCCAAGATCAAGGGGGTTGGGAAAAACTGTTTTTT
NA	NA	TRBV2	TRBJ2-7	CASSEASYEQYF	TGTGCCAGCAGTGAAGCATCCTACGAGCAGTACTTC
NA	TRBD1	TRBV10-2	TRBJ1-2	CASSPGQEDPNVYGYTF	TGCGCCAGCAGCCCCGGACAGGAGGATCCAAATGTATATGGCTACACCTTC
NA	NA	TRBV30	TRBJ2-1	CASTRRSINEQFF	TGTGCCTCGACGAGGCGGAGCATCAATGAGCAGTTCTTC
NA	TRBD2	TRBV5-5	TRBJ2-5	CASSYQASGRVGQETQYF	TGTGCCAGCAGCTATCAGGCTAGCGGGAGGGTCGGCCAAGAGACCCAGTACTTC
NA	TRBD2	TRBV5-5	TRBJ2-1	CASSRTRGPYNEQFF	TGTGCCAGCTCTAGGACTAGAGGGCCTTACAATGAGCAGTTCTTC
NA	TRBD1	TRBV7-9	TRBJ1-1	CASSWTGPNTEAFF	TGTGCCAGCAGCTGGACAGGCCCGAACACTGAAGCTTTCTTT
NA	NA	TRBV7-9	TRBJ2-3	CASSLVLQGTDTQYF	TGTGCCAGCAGCTTAGTTCTACAGGGCACAGATACGCAGTATTTT
NA	NA	TRBV29-1	TRBJ2-5	CSVLALGGGETQYF	TGCAGCGTCCTAGCCTTGGGGGGAGGCGAGACCCAGTACTTC
NA	NA	TRBV14	TRBJ1-1	CASSQVMNTEAFF	TGTGCCAGCAGCCAAGTCATGAACACTGAAGCTTTCTTT
NA	NA	TRBV5-1	TRBJ2-4	CASSLEPTFPKNIQYF	TGCGCCAGCAGCTTGGAACCGACATTCCCCAAAAACATTCAGTACTTC
NA	TRBD1	TRBV10-2	TRBJ1-5	CASRGTESNQPQHF	TGCGCCAGCAGGGGGACAGAAAGCAATCAGCCCCAGCATTTT
once	NA	TRBV30	TRBJ2-3	CASLVEGTTDTQYF	TGTGCCTCCCTAGTCGAGGGAACCACAGATACGCAGTATTTT
few	TRBD2	TRBV6-6	TRBJ2-1	CASRAGLAGVNEQFF	TGTGCCAGCAGGGCGGGACTAGCGGGAGTCAATGAGCAGTTCTTC
NA	TRBD2	TRBV4-1	TRBJ2-1	CASSQGEREGREQFF	TGCGCCAGCAGCCAAGGGGAACGGGAGGGGCGGGAGCAGTTCTTC
NA	NA	TRBV5-5	TRBJ1-1	CASSLAGTIPGTEAFF	TGTGCCAGCAGCTTAGCCGGGACCATCCCGGGGACTGAAGCTTTCTTT
NA	TRBD2	TRBV7-9	TRBJ2-2	CASSLVAGEEKELFF	TGTGCCAGCAGCTTAGTGGCGGGAGAAGAGAAGGAGCTGTTTTTT
few	NA	TRBV5-1	TRBJ2-7	CASSFDPSGYWEQYF	TGCGCCAGCAGCTTTGACCCAAGCGGTTATTGGGAGCAGTACTTC
once	NA	TRBV6-1	TRBJ2-3	CASSEVEWRTRTDTQYF	TGTGCCAGCAGTGAAGTGGAGTGGCGGACCCGCACAGATACGCAGTATTTT
NA	NA	TRBV5-1	TRBJ1-1	CASSLGTEAFF	TGCGCCAGCAGCTTGGGCACTGAAGCTTTCTTT
once	TRBD1	TRBV11-3	TRBJ2-3	CASSTTGERADTQYF	TGTGCCAGCAGCACTACAGGGGAGAGAGCAGATACGCAGTATTTT
once	NA	TRBV7-9	TRBJ2-6	CASHGTSGANVLTF	TGTGCTTCCCACGGGACTTCTGGGGCCAACGTCCTGACTTTC
NA	NA	TRBV30	TRBJ2-1	CAWTRDQGNEQFF	TGTGCCTGGACTAGGGACCAAGGCAATGAGCAGTTCTTC
NA	NA	TRBV28	TRBJ2-2	CASKFLRYSGELFF	TGTGCCAGCAAGTTCCTTAGATACTCCGGGGAGCTGTTTTTT
NA	NA	TRBV29-1	TRBJ2-7	CSVEKFYEQYF	TGCAGCGTTGAAAAATTCTACGAGCAGTACTTC
NA	NA	TRBV2	TRBJ2-1	CASILGGGNEQFF	NA